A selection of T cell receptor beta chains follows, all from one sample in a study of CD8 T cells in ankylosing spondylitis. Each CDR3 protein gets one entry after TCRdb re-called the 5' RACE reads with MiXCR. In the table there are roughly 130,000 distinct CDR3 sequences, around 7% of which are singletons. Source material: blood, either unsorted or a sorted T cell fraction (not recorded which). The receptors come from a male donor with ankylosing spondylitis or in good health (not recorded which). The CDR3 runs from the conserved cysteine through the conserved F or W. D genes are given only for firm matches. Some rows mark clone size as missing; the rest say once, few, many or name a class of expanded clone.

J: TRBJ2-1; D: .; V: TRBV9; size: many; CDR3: CASSAGESYNEQFF; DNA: TGTGCCAGCAGCGCCGGGGAGTCCTACAATGAGCAGTTCTTC
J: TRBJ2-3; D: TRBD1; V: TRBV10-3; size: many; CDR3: CAIKGAGTDTQYF; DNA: TGTGCCATCAAGGGGGCAGGCACAGATACGCAGTATTTT
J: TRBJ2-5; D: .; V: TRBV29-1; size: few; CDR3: CSAKLRGPGGTQYF; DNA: TGCAGCGCAAAATTGAGGGGTCCTGGGGGGACCCAGTACTTC
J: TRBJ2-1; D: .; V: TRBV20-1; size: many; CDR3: CSARDIIGGSSSYNEQFF; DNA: TGCAGTGCTAGAGATATTATTGGCGGGTCCAGCTCCTACAATGAGCAGTTCTTC
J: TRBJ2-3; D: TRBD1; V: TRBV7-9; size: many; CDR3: CASSTGQGIDTQYF; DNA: TGTGCCAGCAGCACGGGACAGGGGATAGATACGCAGTATTTT
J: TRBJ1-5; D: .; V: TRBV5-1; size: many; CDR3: CASSLFSNQPQHF; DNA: TGCGCCAGCAGCTTGTTTAGCAATCAGCCCCAGCATTTT
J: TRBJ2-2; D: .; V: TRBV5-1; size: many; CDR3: CASSLPDGSTGELFF; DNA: TGCGCCAGCAGCCTACCGGACGGGAGCACCGGGGAGCTGTTTTTT
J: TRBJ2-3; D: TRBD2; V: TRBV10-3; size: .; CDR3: CAIRSSGLAGNPGADTQYF; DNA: TGTGCCATCAGATCTTCGGGACTAGCGGGAAATCCAGGGGCAGATACGCAGTATTTT
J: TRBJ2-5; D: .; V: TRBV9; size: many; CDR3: CASSVAATQETQYF; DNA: TGTGCCAGCAGCGTAGCGGCCACCCAAGAGACCCAGTACTTC
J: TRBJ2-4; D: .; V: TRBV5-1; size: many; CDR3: CASSLGSVLAKNIQYF; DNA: TGCGCCAGCAGCTTGGGGTCAGTTTTGGCCAAAAACATTCAGTACTTC
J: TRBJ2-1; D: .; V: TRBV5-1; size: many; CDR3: CASSLEGPAVDEQFF; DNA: TGCGCCAGCAGCTTGGAGGGACCCGCGGTCGATGAGCAGTTCTTC
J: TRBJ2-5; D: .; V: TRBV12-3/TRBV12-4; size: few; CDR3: CASSFDGRETQYF; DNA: TGTGCCAGCAGTTTTGACGGGCGAGAGACCCAGTACTTC
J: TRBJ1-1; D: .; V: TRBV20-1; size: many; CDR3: CSAGDGTNTEAFF; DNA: TGCAGTGCGGGGGACGGGACGAACACTGAAGCTTTCTTT
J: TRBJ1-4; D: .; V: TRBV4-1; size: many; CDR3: CASSQAGGPNEKLFF; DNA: TGCGCCAGCAGCCAAGCGGGGGGCCCTAATGAAAAACTGTTTTTT
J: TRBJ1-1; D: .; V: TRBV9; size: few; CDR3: CASSEGSGDTEAFF; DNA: TGTGCCAGCAGTGAGGGGAGCGGGGACACTGAAGCTTTCTTT
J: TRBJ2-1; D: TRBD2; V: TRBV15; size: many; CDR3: CATSRNAPSGKSYNEQFF; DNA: TGTGCCACCAGCAGAAATGCCCCTAGCGGGAAGTCCTACAATGAGCAGTTCTTC
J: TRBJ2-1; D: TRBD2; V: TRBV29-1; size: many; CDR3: CSVTGLAEYNEQFF; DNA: TGCAGCGTCACGGGACTAGCGGAATACAATGAGCAGTTCTTC
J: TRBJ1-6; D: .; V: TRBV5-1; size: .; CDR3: CASSLTLWNSPLHF; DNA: TGCGCCAGCAGCTTGACACTTTGGAATTCACCCCTCCACTTT
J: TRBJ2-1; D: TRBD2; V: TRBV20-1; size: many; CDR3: CSASSTSDYNEQFF; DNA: TGCAGTGCTAGTTCTACTAGCGACTACAATGAGCAGTTCTTC
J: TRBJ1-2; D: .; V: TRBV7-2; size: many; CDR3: CASSFFAGQKVNGYTF; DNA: TGTGCCAGCAGCTTTTTCGCCGGACAGAAGGTTAATGGCTACACCTTC
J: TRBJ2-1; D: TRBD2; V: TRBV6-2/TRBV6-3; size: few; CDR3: CASSSFGGGPGNEQFF; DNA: TGTGCCAGCAGTTCTTTCGGGGGAGGGCCCGGCAATGAGCAGTTCTTC
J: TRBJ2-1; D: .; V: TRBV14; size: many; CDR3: CASSPQGGWDEQFF; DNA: TGTGCCAGCAGCCCTCAAGGGGGGTGGGATGAGCAGTTCTTC
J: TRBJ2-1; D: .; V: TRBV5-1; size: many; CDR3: CASSLENRVYNEQFF; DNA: TGCGCCAGCAGCTTGGAGAACAGGGTCTACAATGAGCAGTTCTTC
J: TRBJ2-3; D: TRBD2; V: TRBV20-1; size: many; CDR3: CSARDQLAGATDTQYF; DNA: TGCAGTGCTAGAGATCAACTAGCGGGAGCCACAGATACGCAGTATTTT
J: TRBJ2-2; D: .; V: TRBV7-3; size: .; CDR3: CASSWGLLASTGELFF; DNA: TGTGCCAGCAGCTGGGGGCTACTAGCAAGCACCGGGGAGCTGTTTTTT
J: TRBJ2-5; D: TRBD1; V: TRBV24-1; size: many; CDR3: CATSVTGGSQETQYF; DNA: TGTGCCACCAGTGTGACAGGGGGTTCCCAAGAGACCCAGTACTTC
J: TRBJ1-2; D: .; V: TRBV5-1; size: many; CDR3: CASSFQEQNYGYTF; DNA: TGCGCCAGCAGCTTTCAGGAGCAGAACTATGGCTACACCTTC
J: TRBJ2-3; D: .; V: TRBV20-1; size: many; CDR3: CSARDPPGNTQYF; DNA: TGCAGTGCAAGGGACCCCCCAGGGAATACGCAGTATTTT
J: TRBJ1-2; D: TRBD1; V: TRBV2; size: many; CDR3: CASSTGQHNYGYTF; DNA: TGTGCCAGCAGCACGGGACAGCATAACTATGGCTACACCTTC
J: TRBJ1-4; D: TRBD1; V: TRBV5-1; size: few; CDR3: CASSLGQGVATNEKLFF; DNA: TGCGCCAGCAGCTTGGGGCAGGGGGTCGCAACTAATGAAAAACTGTTTTTT
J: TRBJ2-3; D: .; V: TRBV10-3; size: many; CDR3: CAIRPGGTDTQYF; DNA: TGTGCCATCAGGCCAGGGGGGACAGATACGCAGTATTTT
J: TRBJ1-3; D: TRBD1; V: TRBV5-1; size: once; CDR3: CASSSGQADGNTIYF; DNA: TGCGCCAGCAGCTCTGGACAGGCCGATGGAAACACCATATATTTT
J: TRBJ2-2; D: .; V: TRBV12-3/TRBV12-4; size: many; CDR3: CASSPSGLAHTGELFF; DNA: TGTGCCAGCAGCCCCTCGGGACTGGCTCACACCGGGGAGCTGTTTTTT
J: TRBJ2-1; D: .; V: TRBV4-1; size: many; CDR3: CASSQDQGRSGIQRNEQFF; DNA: TGCGCCAGCAGCCAAGACCAGGGCAGAAGCGGTATCCAACGCAATGAGCAGTTCTTC
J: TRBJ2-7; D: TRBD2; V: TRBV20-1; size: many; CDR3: CSARILTSGSPPTSYEQYF; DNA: TGCAGTGCTAGAATCCTGACTAGCGGGAGCCCTCCTACCTCCTACGAGCAGTACTTC
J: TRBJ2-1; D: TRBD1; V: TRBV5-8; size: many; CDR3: CASSLWDREMFGQFF; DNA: TGTGCCAGCAGCTTGTGGGACAGGGAGATGTTTGGGCAGTTCTTC
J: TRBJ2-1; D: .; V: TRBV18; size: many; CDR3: CASSPDSEVLNEQFF; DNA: TGTGCCAGCTCACCGGACAGTGAAGTCCTAAATGAGCAGTTCTTC
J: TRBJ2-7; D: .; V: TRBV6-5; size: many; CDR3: CASSYSWGYEQYF; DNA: TGTGCCAGCAGTTACTCTTGGGGCTACGAGCAGTACTTC
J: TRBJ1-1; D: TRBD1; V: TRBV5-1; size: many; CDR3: CASSLEGTVMNTEAFF; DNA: TGCGCCAGCAGCTTGGAGGGGACAGTGATGAACACTGAAGCTTTCTTT
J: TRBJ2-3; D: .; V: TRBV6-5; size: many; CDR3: CASSLARSADTQYF; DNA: TGTGCCAGCAGTTTGGCGCGGTCGGCAGATACGCAGTATTTT
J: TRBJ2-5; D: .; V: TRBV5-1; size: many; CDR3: CASSGRAYQETQYF; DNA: TGCGCCAGCAGCGGTAGGGCTTACCAAGAGACCCAGTACTTC
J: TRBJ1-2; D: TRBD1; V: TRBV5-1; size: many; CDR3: CASSGRTGVEGYTF; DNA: TGCGCCAGCAGCGGGCGGACAGGGGTTGAGGGCTACACCTTC